This T cell receptor beta chain was obtained from a study of cytomegalovirus exposure and HLA in healthy donors. Overall study findings and caveats: A later analysis showed that HLA-associated TCR beta chains had undergone more clonal expansion than equally common others. Roughly uniform depth of sequencing across donors was assumed in presence/absence analyses. Reportedly, diagnosis of cytomegalovirus status by the classifier showed high specificity and sensitivity. Researchers left out some V segments, among them TRBV6-2 and TRBV6-3, as indistinguishable.

Germline V gene data show CDR1 as MDHEN and CDR2 as SYDVKM. This CDR3 region has 15 residues. Trimming removed 3 bases from V and 7 bases from J, with 16 bases in between. Worth noting for this clone: Its antigen is undetermined.

The primer mix had 60 Vbeta and 13 Jbeta primers. Method: immunoSEQ multiplex PCR; TCRdb's copy keeps in-frame clones and lacks some. The sample lists some 120,000 clones, about four fifths occurring once. The V gene is TRBV28, the J gene TRBJ1-5; possibly TRBD1 for D (6 bases). Source material: PBMCs. The source is a man aged 18 to 30 in good health and CMV-seronegative. Here the CDR3 DNA reads TGTGCCAGCAGTTTTGTCAGGGGTGTAAGGCAGCCCCAGCATTTT. As protein: CASSFVRGVRQPQHF.